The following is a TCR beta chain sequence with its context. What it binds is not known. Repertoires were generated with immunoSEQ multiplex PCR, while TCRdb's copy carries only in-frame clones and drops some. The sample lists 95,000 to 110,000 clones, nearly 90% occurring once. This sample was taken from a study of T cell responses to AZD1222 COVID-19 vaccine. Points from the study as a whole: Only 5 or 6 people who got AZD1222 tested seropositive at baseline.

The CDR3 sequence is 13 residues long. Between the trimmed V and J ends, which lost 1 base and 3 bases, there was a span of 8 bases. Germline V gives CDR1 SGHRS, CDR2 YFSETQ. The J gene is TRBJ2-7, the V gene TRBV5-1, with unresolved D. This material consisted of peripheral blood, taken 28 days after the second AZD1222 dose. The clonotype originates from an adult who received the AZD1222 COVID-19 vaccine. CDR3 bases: TGCGCCAGCAGCTTGTTAGAGAACTACGAGCAGTACTTC. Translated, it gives CASSLLENYEQYF.